A selection of T cell receptor beta chains follows, all from one sample in a study of T cell responses to AZD1222 COVID-19 vaccine. Only in-frame clones appear in the TCRdb table, and some are missing; sequencing was by immunoSEQ multiplex PCR. The repertoire has fewer than 150,000 clones, under 95% of them found once; the top ten carry around 5%. The input for sequencing was peripheral blood, taken on day 0 of AZD1222 vaccination. These receptors came from an adult in good health. CDR3s include the opening cysteine and the closing phenylalanine or tryptophan. A D gene is named only where the DNA matches it firmly. Some rows have no size entry. The others give once, few or many, or a class for an expanded clone.

J gene | CDR3 length | D gene | V gene | clone size | CDR3 protein | CDR3 DNA
TRBJ2-2 | 15 | . | TRBV7-8 | few | CASSLIRADTGELFF | TGTGCCAGCAGCTTAATCAGGGCGGACACCGGGGAGCTGTTTTTT
TRBJ2-3 | 15 | . | TRBV7-9 | . | CASSLDRTLTDTQYF | TGTGCCAGCAGCTTAGACAGGACCCTCACAGATACGCAGTATTTT
TRBJ1-2 | 14 | . | TRBV30 | . | CAWSVRSFNYGYTF | TGTGCCTGGAGTGTGAGATCCTTTAACTATGGCTACACCTTC
TRBJ2-7 | 16 | TRBD2 | TRBV7-2 | once | CASSPGLAGVLYEQYF | TGTGCCAGCAGCCCGGGACTAGCGGGAGTTTTATACGAGCAGTACTTC
TRBJ1-1 | 13 | . | TRBV15 | . | CATQTGGGTEAFF | TGTGCCACGCAGACGGGGGGCGGAACTGAAGCTTTCTTT
TRBJ2-1 | 16 | TRBD1 | TRBV5-1 | . | CASSLAAGQGHNEQFF | TGCGCCAGCAGCTTGGCCGCGGGACAGGGGCACAATGAGCAGTTCTTC
TRBJ2-3 | 16 | TRBD1 | TRBV7-9 | . | CASSSWTGDLTDTQYF | TGTGCCAGCAGCTCCTGGACAGGCGACCTCACAGATACGCAGTATTTT
TRBJ1-6 | 16 | . | TRBV21-1 | . | CASTTGLCPYNSPLHF | TGTGCCAGCACCACAGGGCTGTGTCCCTATAATTCACCCCTCCACTTT
TRBJ2-5 | 14 | . | TRBV21-1 | . | CASNYRKRGVTQYF | TGTGCCAGCAACTACCGAAAGCGGGGCGTGACCCAGTACTTC
TRBJ1-3 | 18 | . | TRBV3-1/TRBV3-2 | . | CASSQVPPQGSSGNTIYF | TGTGCCAGCAGCCAAGTTCCACCGCAGGGTAGCTCTGGAAACACCATATATTTT
TRBJ2-3 | 16 | TRBD1 | TRBV7-2 | . | CASSPPRYRGKDTQYF | TGTGCCAGCAGCCCCCCCCGGTACAGGGGGAAGGATACGCAGTATTTT
TRBJ1-2 | 15 | TRBD1 | TRBV10-2 | . | CASSDPGQTNYGYTF | TGCGCCAGCAGTGACCCGGGACAGACTAACTATGGCTACACCTTC
TRBJ1-6 | 14 | . | TRBV19 | . | CASSFGRENSPLHF | TGTGCCAGTAGTTTCGGCAGGGAGAATTCACCCCTCCACTTT
TRBJ2-3 | 15 | TRBD2 | TRBV20-1 | . | CSASISGRRGDTQYF | TGCAGTGCTAGTATTAGCGGGAGGCGGGGGGATACGCAGTATTTT
TRBJ2-5 | 12 | . | TRBV14 | . | CASSQVPETQYF | TGTGCCAGCAGCCAAGTACCAGAGACCCAGTACTTC
TRBJ2-7 | 13 | . | TRBV19 | . | CASSRGASYEQYF | TGTGCCAGTAGTAGGGGGGCCTCCTACGAGCAGTACTTC
TRBJ1-5 | 13 | . | TRBV9 | . | CASSVTGDQPQHF | TGTGCCAGCAGCGTGACTGGGGATCAGCCCCAGCATTTT
TRBJ1-2 | 12 | . | TRBV24-1 | . | CATSDPTGGYTF | TGTGCCACCAGTGACCCTACTGGGGGCTACACCTTC
TRBJ1-2 | 13 | TRBD1 | TRBV5-1 | . | CASRMDRDYGYTF | TGCGCCAGCAGAATGGACAGGGACTATGGCTACACCTTC
TRBJ1-2 | 11 | . | TRBV3-1/TRBV3-2 | . | CASSQAYGYTF | TGTGCCAGCAGCCAAGCGTATGGCTACACCTTC
TRBJ2-7 | 13 | . | TRBV6-5 | . | CASWRGSGYEQYF | TGTGCCAGCTGGCGTGGGTCCGGCTACGAGCAGTACTTC
TRBJ2-1 | 10 | . | TRBV10-3 | . | CAAGSGEQFF | TGTGCCGCCGGTAGTGGAGAGCAGTTCTTC
TRBJ1-1 | 13 | . | TRBV2 | . | CASSALENTEAFF | TGTGCCAGCAGTGCACTGGAGAACACTGAAGCTTTCTTT
TRBJ2-1 | 15 | TRBD2 | TRBV6-5 | . | CASSSGTSGTNEQFF | TGTGCCAGCAGTTCCGGGACTAGCGGGACCAATGAGCAGTTCTTC
TRBJ1-2 | 15 | . | TRBV6-5 | . | CASSQLQGRHYGYTF | TGTGCCAGCAGTCAATTACAGGGAAGGCACTATGGCTACACCTTC
TRBJ2-5 | 15 | TRBD2 | TRBV4-1 | . | CASSRGLAVKETQYF | TGCGCCAGCAGCCGAGGACTAGCGGTAAAAGAGACCCAGTACTTC
TRBJ1-1 | 12 | . | TRBV19 | . | CASTGGRTEAFF | TGTGCCAGTACTGGGGGTAGGACTGAAGCTTTCTTT
TRBJ2-1 | 15 | TRBD2 | TRBV7-3 | once | CASSDRAGGGNEQFF | TGTGCCAGCAGCGACCGGGCGGGAGGGGGTAATGAGCAGTTCTTC
TRBJ1-1 | 17 | . | TRBV6-2/TRBV6-3 | . | CASRPTPRGRWNTEAFF | TGTGCCAGCAGACCTACCCCCAGGGGCCGCTGGAACACTGAAGCTTTCTTT
TRBJ1-3 | 13 | . | TRBV12-5 | . | CASGQRSGNTIYF | TGTGCTAGTGGACAGCGCTCTGGAAACACCATATATTTT
TRBJ2-3 | 17 | TRBD2 | TRBV27 | . | CASSPYLSGRATDTQYF | TGTGCCAGCAGTCCATACCTCAGCGGGAGGGCCACAGATACGCAGTATTTT
TRBJ2-7 | 13 | TRBD2 | TRBV2 | . | CASTLGLAGYQYF | TGTGCCAGCACCCTCGGGCTAGCGGGGTATCAGTACTTC
TRBJ2-7 | 15 | . | TRBV7-7 | once | CASSLEPSDWDEQYF | TGTGCCAGCAGCTTAGAGCCTAGCGACTGGGACGAGCAGTACTTC
TRBJ2-3 | 13 | . | TRBV29-1 | . | CSVKGGALDTQYF | TGCAGCGTAAAAGGGGGGGCCCTAGATACGCAGTATTTT
TRBJ1-5 | 14 | . | TRBV4-1 | . | CASSQVGSNQPQHF | TGCGCCAGCAGCCAGGTGGGGAGCAATCAGCCCCAGCATTTT
TRBJ2-5 | 14 | . | TRBV6-2/TRBV6-3 | once | CASSLPQGRETQYF | TGTGCCAGCAGTTTGCCACAGGGTAGGGAGACCCAGTACTTC
TRBJ2-1 | 14 | TRBD2 | TRBV27 | once | CASSGGGDYNEQFF | TGTGCCAGCAGCGGGGGGGGTGACTACAATGAGCAGTTCTTC
TRBJ2-1 | 16 | . | TRBV19 | . | CASMVEEGPPYNEQFF | TGTGCCAGTATGGTCGAGGAGGGCCCACCCTACAATGAGCAGTTCTTC
TRBJ2-2 | 13 | . | TRBV28 | . | CASSLHGPGELFF | TGTGCCAGCAGTTTGCACGGACCCGGGGAGCTGTTTTTT
TRBJ2-5 | 13 | TRBD2 | TRBV9 | . | CASSVEPGGTQYF | TGTGCCAGCAGCGTAGAGCCGGGAGGGACCCAGTACTTC
TRBJ1-2 | 15 | . | TRBV5-5 | . | CASSPGMTVVYGYTF | TGTGCCAGCAGCCCAGGAATGACGGTAGTCTATGGCTACACCTTC
TRBJ1-1 | 12 | . | TRBV7-9 | . | CASSLADQGAFF | TGTGCCAGCAGCTTAGCGGATCAAGGAGCTTTCTTT
TRBJ2-2 | 11 | . | TRBV27 | . | CASSLFGELFF | TGTGCCAGCAGTTTGTTCGGGGAGCTGTTTTTT
TRBJ2-2 | 16 | TRBD2 | TRBV19 | . | CASSFGLAGDTGELFF | TGTGCCAGTAGTTTTGGACTAGCGGGGGACACCGGGGAGCTGTTTTTT
TRBJ1-1 | 12 | . | TRBV6-5 | . | CASRAGITEAFF | TGTGCCAGCAGGGCAGGGATCACTGAAGCTTTCTTT
TRBJ1-1 | 16 | . | TRBV21-1 | . | CASSKGYRGRGTEAFF | TGTGCCAGCAGCAAAGGTTACAGGGGGCGGGGAACTGAAGCTTTCTTT
TRBJ2-2 | 17 | TRBD2 | TRBV3-1/TRBV3-2 | . | CASSLGTSGSSGGELFF | TGTGCCAGCAGCTTGGGGACTAGCGGGAGCTCTGGCGGGGAGCTGTTTTTT
TRBJ2-1 | 15 | . | TRBV10-3 | once | CAISEQVVSYNEQFF | TGTGCCATCAGTGAGCAAGTCGTCTCCTACAATGAGCAGTTCTTC
TRBJ1-2 | 16 | . | TRBV9 | . | CASSPSIGQGAGGYTF | TGTGCCAGCAGCCCCTCCATTGGGCAGGGCGCAGGTGGCTACACCTTC
TRBJ1-3 | 13 | . | TRBV10-3 | . | CAIRPPSGNTIYF | TGTGCCATCAGACCACCATCTGGAAACACCATATATTTT
TRBJ2-7 | 13 | TRBD1 | TRBV29-1 | . | CSASQGLSYEQYF | TGCAGCGCATCACAGGGGTTAAGCTACGAGCAGTACTTC
TRBJ2-2 | 15 | TRBD2 | TRBV5-1 | once | CASRSGLAQGGELFF | TGCGCCAGCAGATCCGGACTAGCTCAGGGCGGGGAGCTGTTTTTT
TRBJ2-3 | 17 | TRBD2 | TRBV19 | . | CASSTGGLAGGTDTQYF | TGTGCCAGTAGTACCGGAGGACTAGCGGGAGGCACAGATACGCAGTATTTT
TRBJ2-1 | 14 | . | TRBV27 | . | CASSLGRGYNEQFF | TGTGCCAGCAGCTTGGGTCGAGGGTACAATGAGCAGTTCTTC
TRBJ1-6 | 14 | . | TRBV2 | . | CASTDLGEDSPLHF | TGTGCCAGCACCGATTTAGGGGAGGATTCACCCCTCCACTTT
TRBJ1-2 | 14 | TRBD1 | TRBV13 | . | CASNIDRANYGYTF | TGTGCCAGCAACATCGACAGGGCGAACTATGGCTACACCTTC
TRBJ2-1 | 15 | TRBD1 | TRBV7-2 | . | CASSLAQGQGYEQFF | TGTGCCAGCAGCTTAGCCCAGGGACAGGGCTATGAGCAGTTCTTC